This T cell receptor (beta chain) was documented in a study of shared clonotypes between healthy human individuals. V lost 5 bases and J lost 2, with 19 bases in between. The CDR3 has 16 amino acids. Germline values: CDR1 LNHNV, CDR2 YYDKDF (reference sequence). Using immunoSEQ multiplex PCR, the repertoire was profiled, and TCRdb retains in-frame clones only, with some absent. The table lists over a million clones, 75% to 85% of them singletons, with about 0.52% in the top ten. This sequence originates from a man aged 18 to 29 in good health. Some clones in this sample may be carry-over from other donors' samples. J is TRBJ2-7 and V is TRBV15; no firm D call. The sample taken for sequencing was memory CD4+ T cells from PBMCs. Subset noted: CD45RA-negative fraction. This CDR3 is CATSPSIDSLTYEQYF. DNA for the CDR3: TGTGCCACCAGCCCAAGCATAGACTCATTAACCTACGAGCAGTACTTC.